This TCR beta chain was observed in a study of T cell repertoires in cytomegalovirus infection. The wider study: Public TCR beta signatures indicated both CMV infection and matching HLA type.

A few counts support this clonotype. The antigen is undetermined. TCRdb independently ran MiXCR on the reads; one entry per CDR3 protein. The sample contains approximately 770,000 distinct CDR3 sequences, 25% to 30% of which appear only once. Sequences were derived from cultured CD8+ T cells from PBMCs, sampled from culture after CMV antigen stimulation. The clonotype comes from a human donor in good health (CMV status not recorded). Some clones in this sample may be carry-over from other donors' samples.

In DNA, the CDR3 is TGTGCCAGCAGCTTAAGGTCTTTAAGGGGCTCAACTAATGAAAAACTGTTTTTT. Its protein product is CASSLRSLRGSTNEKLFF. The genes are TRBV11-2 and TRBJ1-4; TRBD1 is a possible D gene (5 bases). CDR3 size: 18 residues. The ends were cut back, 2 bases at V and 0 bases at J, with 16 bases in the middle. From germline, CDR1 is SGHAT and CDR2 FQNNGV.